The 25 T cell receptor beta chains given below trace back to one sample, sequenced in a study of response to subunit inactivated influenza vaccine. TCRdb ran MiXCR on the RT-PCR reads and lists one entry per CDR3 protein. The profile shows some 540,000 distinct CDR3 sequences, under 25% of them singletons. The data also belong to a second study, concerning T cells expressing NK-cell markers. That source notes: UMIs were included in TCR beta cDNA generated by 5'RACE template switching.

Here the sequenced sample was CD4+ T cells sorted from PBMCs, taken 11 to 12 days after vaccination. The source is a man between 45 and 60 years old who received an inactivated influenza vaccine.

This clonotype was observed a few times. The genes are TRBV20-1 and TRBJ1-2; possible D gene TRBD1, 5 bases. CDR1 is DFQATT and CDR2 is SNEGSKA in the germline V gene (reference sequence). Trimming pared 4 bases from V and 8 bases from J, leaving 20 bases between. The CDR3 loop spans 14 amino acids. CDR3 loop: CSATSTGGPWGYTF. DNA of the CDR3: TGCAGTGCTACTAGTACAGGAGGCCCCTGGGGCTACACCTTC.

The J gene is TRBJ2-1, the V gene TRBV5-1; TRBD2 agrees at 9 bases. Losses at the gene ends were 0 bases for V and 8 bases for J; bases not matched to a gene: 9. From germline, CDR1 is SGHRS and CDR2 YFSETQ. CDR3 length: 16 residues. The CDR3 loop is CASSLGGGGAWDEQFF. The CDR3 region has the DNA TGCGCCAGCAGCTTGGGCGGCGGGGGGGCGTGGGATGAGCAGTTCTTC.

There are a few counts of this clonotype. A read error may explain this, as a much larger clone is one base away. The chain carries TRBV12-3 or TRBV12-4 and TRBJ2-7; D unresolved. V lost 5 bases and J 3 bases, leaving 5 bases between the germline ends. This CDR3 has 11 residues. The DNA of the CDR3 is TGTGCCAGCAGTATAAACTACGAGCAGTACTTC. Translation gives CASSINYEQYF.

The chain combines TRBV5-1 with TRBJ2-2; D possibly corresponds to TRBD1 (6 bases). V lost 5 bases and J 4 bases, leaving 12 bases between the germline ends. The germline V gene encodes CDR1 SGHRS and CDR2 YFSETQ. The CDR3 extends over 14 amino acids. The chain's CDR3 is CASRKQGGTGELFF. CDR3 bases: TGCGCCAGCAGGAAACAGGGTGGCACCGGGGAGCTGTTTTTT.

This chain connects TRBV28 to TRBJ2-7; TRBD1 matches at 11 bases. CDR1 MDHEN and CDR2 SYDVKM come from the germline V gene. This CDR3 is built from 16 residues. Germline trimming cut 7 bases from V and 5 bases from J; bases unmatched to any gene: 13. The CDR3 loop reads CASTVTGTGGRNEQYF. The CDR3 DNA follows: TGTGCCAGCACGGTAACCGGGACAGGGGGTCGGAACGAGCAGTACTTC.

The J gene is TRBJ2-7, the V gene TRBV30, with 8 bases fitting TRBD1. The CDR3 runs to 14 residues. V trimming: 1 base; J trimming: 2 bases; junction bases outside the gene matches: 4. Germline-derived CDR1 and CDR2 are GTSNPN and SVGIG (reference sequence). CDR3 sequence (DNA): TGTGCCTGGAGTGCAGGACAGGGTCCCTACGAGCAGTACTTC. It codes for CAWSAGQGPYEQYF.

Ten or more counts support this clonotype. The rearrangement joins TRBV5-1 to TRBJ2-7; D is tentatively TRBD1 or TRBD2 (5 bases each). The CDR3 contains 13 residues. CDR1 SGHRS and CDR2 YFSETQ come from the germline V gene. Trimming removed 4 bases from V and 6 bases from J, with 14 bases in between. This CDR3 is CASSEGPLREQYF. CDR3 bases: TGCGCCAGCAGCGAGGGACCGCTCCGCGAGCAGTACTTC. Variable domain in full (rest from reference TRBV5-1 and TRBJ2-7): KAGVTQTPRYLIKTRGQQVTLSCSPISGHRSVSWYQQTPGQGLQFLFEYFSETQRNKGNFPGRFSGRQFSNSRSEMNVSTLELGDSALYLCASSEGPLREQYFGPGTRLTVT.

This clonotype was seen more than once but under ten times. The chain combines TRBV11-2 with TRBJ2-1; 7 bases agree with TRBD1. The CDR3 is 13 residues long. Trimming removed 5 bases from V and 6 bases from J; junction bases left unmatched: 4. Germline V lookup: CDR1 SGHAT, CDR2 FQNNGV. The CDR3: CASSADRFNEQFF. DNA for the CDR3: TGTGCCAGCAGCGCGGACAGGTTCAATGAGCAGTTCTTC.

In this sample, this clonotype turned up a few times. V gene TRBV7-9 combines with J gene TRBJ1-1; D unclear. V lost 5 bases to trimming and J lost 4 bases, with 17 bases between them. The CDR3 loop spans 15 amino acids. Germline loops: CDR1 SEHNR, CDR2 FQNEAQ (reference sequence). The CDR3 DNA is TGTGCCAGCAGCAAATCGGGGTGGGAAAGCACTGAAGCTTTCTTT. This translates into CASSKSGWESTEAFF.

This clonotype appeared a few times. V gene TRBV20-1 combines with J gene TRBJ2-1; 8 nucleotides match TRBD1. The J segment lost 1 base and the V segment lost 6 bases, leaving 11 bases of the junction unmatched. This CDR3 spans 16 amino acids. Germline values: CDR1 DFQATT, CDR2 SNEGSKA (reference sequence). Here the CDR3 reads CSAERTGYGSYNEQFF. The CDR3 coding sequence is TGCAGTGCCGAAAGGACAGGGTATGGGTCCTACAATGAGCAGTTCTTC.

This clonotype appeared many times. CDR3 sequence reads: CASRKASGANVLTF. The CDR3 region has the DNA TGTGCCAGCAGGAAGGCCTCTGGGGCCAACGTCCTGACTTTC. J is TRBJ2-6 and V is TRBV28; D gene uncertain. This CDR3 spans 14 amino acids. Germline CDR1 is MDHEN and CDR2 is SYDVKM. Trimming pared 6 bases from V and 0 bases from J, leaving 6 bases between. Using reference TRBV28 and TRBJ2-6 for the parts outside the CDR3, the full variable domain is DVKVTQSSRYLVKRTGEKVFLECVQDMDHENMFWYRQDPGLGLRLIYFSYDVKMKEKGDIPEGYSVSREKKERFSLILESASTNQTSMYLCASRKASGANVLTFGAGSRLTVL.

The chain links TRBV27 to TRBJ2-3; D is possibly TRBD2 (5 bases). Germline values: CDR1 MNHEY, CDR2 SMNVEV (reference sequence). The CDR3 length is 13 residues. Trimming shortened V by 6 bases and J by 0 bases, and 7 bases separated the two germline ends. The CDR3 sequence is CASSWESTDTQYF. Here the CDR3 DNA reads TGTGCCAGCAGCTGGGAGAGCACAGATACGCAGTATTTT.

V usage is TRBV9 and J usage is TRBJ2-1, with 9 nucleotides matching TRBD2. CDR1 is SGDLS, CDR2 YYNGEE, per germline. Germline trimming cut 4 bases from V and 7 bases from J; bases unmatched to any gene: 9. The CDR3 loop spans 15 amino acids. The DNA for the CDR3 is TGTGCCAGCAGCCCGAAGCGGGAGGACTGGAATGAGCAGTTCTTC. It specifies CASSPKREDWNEQFF.

The table lists this clonotype with a few counts. The chain joins TRBV20-1 to TRBJ2-7; 7 positions agree with TRBD1. The junction had 6 bases not matched to a gene; V was cut back by 4 bases and J by 6 bases. CDR3 length equals 12 residues. Germline V gene lookup returns CDR1 DFQATT and CDR2 SNEGSKA (reference sequence). The CDR3 DNA reads TGCAGTGCTACTCGAACAGGGGTCGAGCAGTACTTC. Translating it yields CSATRTGVEQYF.

The CDR3 here is CASSLVGTGIAKNIQYF. The CDR3 nucleotides are TGTGCCAGCAGCTTGGTCGGGACAGGGATAGCCAAAAACATTCAGTACTTC. V gene TRBV7-2 combines with J gene TRBJ2-4; TRBD1 matches at 9 bases. V lost 3 bases, J lost 0 bases, and 6 bases stayed unmatched. The CDR3 length is 17 residues. Looked up from germline, CDR1 is SGHTA and CDR2 is FQGNSA. The full variable domain, in which reference TRBV7-2 and TRBJ2-4 provide the parts outside the CDR3, is GAGVSQSPSNKVTEKGKDVELRCDPISGHTALYWYRQSLGQGLEFLIYFQGNSAPDKSGLPSDRFSAERTGGSVSTLTIQRTQQEDSAVYLCASSLVGTGIAKNIQYFGAGTRLSVL.

The chain recombines TRBV7-9 with TRBJ2-7; D is ambiguous. CDR1 is SEHNR and CDR2 is FQNEAQ in the germline V gene (reference sequence). The CDR3 has 11 residues. Trimming left V 4 bases short and J 4 bases short, with 5 bases between. The CDR3 spells CASSYKYEQYF. As DNA, the CDR3 is TGTGCCAGCAGCTATAAATACGAGCAGTACTTC.

The rearrangement joins TRBV20-1 to TRBJ2-7; D is possibly TRBD1 or TRBD2 (5 bases each). The CDR3 contains 14 residues. Germline V gene lookup returns CDR1 DFQATT and CDR2 SNEGSKA (reference sequence). Deletions cut 5 bases from V and 0 bases from J, with 14 bases between. The DNA for the CDR3 is TGCAGTGCTCCCAGGGACCTTAGCTCCTACGAGCAGTACGTC. Protein sequence: CSAPRDLSSYEQYV.

This chain uses TRBV5-8 with TRBJ2-7, with 11 bases identical to TRBD1. This CDR3 spans 15 amino acids. The germline gives CDR1 SGHTS, CDR2 YDEGEE. Trimming took 1 base from V and 3 from J; bases not matched to a gene: 3. The CDR3 here is CASSLTGTGGYEQYF. CDR3 coding DNA: TGTGCCAGCAGCTTGACCGGGACAGGGGGCTACGAGCAGTACTTC. Supplemented by reference TRBV5-8 and TRBJ2-7, the full variable domain reads EAGVTQSPTHLIKTRGQQATLRCSPISGHTSVYWYQQALGLGLQFLLWYDEGEERNRGNFPPRFSGRQFPNYSSELNVNALELEDSALYLCASSLTGTGGYEQYFGPGTRLTVT.

This clonotype has a handful of counts. The J gene is TRBJ2-1, the V gene TRBV7-2; TRBD2 aligns across 10 bases. The CDR3 is 16 amino acids. V shed 1 base and J 7 bases; nucleotides not matched to a gene: 7. The germline gives CDR1 SGHTA, CDR2 FQGNSA. For the CDR3, the DNA is TGTGCCAGCAGCTTAGTTCGGCTAGCGGGAGCTAATGAGCAGTTCTTC. Translating gives CASSLVRLAGANEQFF.

The chain carries TRBV10-3 and TRBJ2-7, with 9 nucleotides matching TRBD2. V lost 2 bases to trimming and J lost 2 bases; unmatched junction nucleotides: 7. This CDR3 contains 16 residues. CDR1 and CDR2 from the germline V gene are ENHRY and SYGVKD. The CDR3 DNA is TGTGCCATCAGTGAGACATCTAGCGGGATTACCTACGAGCAGTACTTC. Its protein product is CAISETSSGITYEQYF.

This clonotype was seen more than once but under ten times. The J gene is TRBJ2-3, the V gene TRBV29-1; either TRBD1 or TRBD2 may fit D (5 bases each). Germline V lookup: CDR1 SQVTM, CDR2 ANQGSEA. The CDR3 sequence is 17 residues long. V was clipped by 2 bases and J by 0 bases, with 18 bases between them. This CDR3 reads CSVEHRLGTLSTDTQYF. Written as DNA, the CDR3 is TGCAGCGTTGAACACAGGCTCGGGACGCTGAGCACAGATACGCAGTATTTT.

The CDR3 loop reads CSVDRANTEAFF. CDR3 DNA: TGCAGCGTTGACAGAGCAAACACTGAAGCTTTCTTT. J is TRBJ1-1 and V is TRBV29-1; D is unresolved. Germline loops: CDR1 SQVTM, CDR2 ANQGSEA. This CDR3 contains 12 residues. V lost 3 bases and J 2 bases, leaving 7 bases between the germline ends.

V is TRBV7-2 and J is TRBJ1-4, with D possibly matching TRBD1 (6 bases). Looked up from germline, CDR1 is SGHTA and CDR2 is FQGNSA. Trimming stripped 5 bases from V and 4 bases from J, with 11 bases between. The CDR3 is 14 amino acids. CDR3 sequence reads: CASSQGSFNEKLFF. CDR3 coding DNA: TGTGCCAGCAGCCAGGGGAGCTTTAATGAAAAACTGTTTTTT. The whole variable domain, remainder taken from reference TRBV7-2 and TRBJ1-4, is GAGVSQSPSNKVTEKGKDVELRCDPISGHTALYWYRQSLGQGLEFLIYFQGNSAPDKSGLPSDRFSAERTGGSVSTLTIQRTQQEDSAVYLCASSQGSFNEKLFFGSGTQLSVL.

This clonotype was detected only a few times. The chain combines TRBV7-9 with TRBJ2-2; 8 positions match TRBD1. Germline V gene data show CDR1 as SEHNR and CDR2 as FQNEAQ (reference sequence). With V trimmed by 6 bases and J by 1 base, 7 bases remained unmatched. The CDR3 is made up of 16 amino acids. The CDR3 reads CASRPAGTGNTGELFF. The CDR3 DNA is TGTGCCAGCAGGCCCGCCGGGACAGGGAACACCGGGGAGCTGTTTTTT.

Comment on this clonotype: Germline and junction disagree at one end, which may indicate a read error. The rearrangement uses TRBV28 and TRBJ2-6; the D call may be TRBD1 or TRBD2 (5 bases each). The CDR3 covers 15 residues. Germline V lookup: CDR1 MDHEN, CDR2 SYDVKM. The CDR3: CASNPWGSGVNVLTF. The DNA for the CDR3 is TGTGCCAGCAACCCCTGGGGGTCTGGGGTCAACGTCCTGACTTTC.